Presented here are 7 T cell receptor beta chains from one specimen sequenced in a study of CD8 T cells in Susac syndrome. RNA totalling about 0.5 to 1 ug underwent reverse transcription with random hexamers. A single record per CDR3 protein comes from TCRdb applying MiXCR to the immunoSEQ multiplex PCR reads. The repertoire has around 99,000 distinct CDR3 sequences, 95% to 98% of them found once; the top ten carry approximately 0.092%. The sample taken for sequencing was CD4+ T cells from PBMCs. The receptor set was obtained from a human donor in good health.

The V gene is TRBV30, the J gene TRBJ1-2; TRBD1 agrees at 8 bases. The V and J ends lost 1 base and 1 base, in that order; junction bases with no gene match: 2. In germline, CDR1 is GTSNPN, CDR2 SVGIG (reference sequence). There are 14 residues in the CDR3. The CDR3, as DNA: TGTGCCTGGAGTGGGACAGGGATTAACTATGGCTACACCTTC. It encodes CAWSGTGINYGYTF.

V usage is TRBV20-1 and J usage is TRBJ2-1; 13 bases fit TRBD2. Germline V gives CDR1 DFQATT, CDR2 SNEGSKA (reference sequence). After removal of 3 bases from V and 7 bases from J, the junction contained 3 bases not matched to a gene. The CDR3 spans 14 residues. CDR3: CSASRTSGGNEQFF. The CDR3 DNA reads TGCAGTGCTAGTAGGACTAGCGGGGGAAATGAGCAGTTCTTC.

This chain uses TRBV6-6 with TRBJ1-2, with TRBD1 identical over 10 bases. The CDR3 extends over 13 amino acids. V lost 4 bases to trimming and J lost 8 bases; unmatched junction nucleotides: 4. Germline assignment: CDR1 MNHNY and CDR2 SVGAGI (reference sequence). This CDR3 is CASSSPGQGGYTF. The CDR3 region has the DNA TGTGCCAGCAGTTCCCCGGGACAGGGGGGCTACACCTTC.

The chain carries TRBV7-2 and TRBJ2-3; D perhaps matches TRBD2 (7 bases). This CDR3 comprises 16 residues. V was shortened by 1 base and J by 3 bases, with 14 bases between the two germline ends. CDR1 is SGHTA, CDR2 FQGNSA, per germline. Written as DNA, the CDR3 is TGTGCCAGCAGCTTAGACGGCGGGGGCCTTACAGATACGCAGTATTTT. Translated: CASSLDGGGLTDTQYF. The complete variable domain, with remaining parts taken from reference TRBV7-2 and TRBJ2-3, reads GAGVSQSPSNKVTEKGKDVELRCDPISGHTALYWYRQSLGQGLEFLIYFQGNSAPDKSGLPSDRFSAERTGGSVSTLTIQRTQQEDSAVYLCASSLDGGGLTDTQYFGPGTRLTVL.

The chain carries TRBV7-9 and TRBJ2-7; 12 bases agree with TRBD2. The CDR3 runs 16 residues. Germline-derived CDR1 and CDR2 are SEHNR and FQNEAQ (reference sequence). V was clipped by 4 bases and J by 2 bases; unmatched bases: 6. DNA for the CDR3: TGTGCCAGCAGCTCCGGACTAGCGGGATTTCCCTACGAGCAGTACTTC. Amino acids: CASSSGLAGFPYEQYF.

The chain couples TRBV29-1 to TRBJ2-7; D might be TRBD1 (6 bases). This CDR3 has 11 residues. V was shortened by 5 bases and J by 7 bases, with 12 bases between the two germline ends. The germline gives CDR1 SQVTM, CDR2 ANQGSEA. Here the CDR3 DNA reads TGCAGCGTTTCGACAGGACGAGAGCAGTACTTC. This translates into CSVSTGREQYF.

J is TRBJ2-3 and V is TRBV5-1, with TRBD1 identical over 7 bases. The CDR3 is 17 amino acids. Germline V gene data show CDR1 as SGHRS and CDR2 as YFSETQ. The V and J ends lost 3 bases and 3 bases, in that order; junction bases with no gene match: 13. The CDR3: CASSSRPSQGRTDTQYF. The CDR3 DNA reads as TGCGCCAGCAGCTCCCGACCGTCACAGGGGCGGACAGATACGCAGTATTTT.